The following is a T cell receptor beta chain sequence with its context. Its recognized antigen is unknown. Within one base of it there is no much larger clone, and no base qualities were kept. Germline trimming: 3 bases from V, 5 bases from J; junction bases outside gene matches: 13. From cysteine to phenylalanine, the CDR3 is 18 amino acids long. Only the CDR3 DNA is retained, 54 bases long and in frame from the first base. In the germline V gene, CDR1 corresponds to SGHRS and CDR2 to YFSETQ. Amplification of TCR beta CDR3 regions was carried out from RNA transcripts. The TCR CDR3 was subjected to a first round of RT-PCR using the HTBI primer set and the Qiagen OneStep RT-PCR kit. Libraries were constructed in a second round of multiplex PCR, after which size selection and purification were carried out. Libraries were sequenced paired-end with 100 bp reads on an Illumina HiSeq2000. The paper's data handling went like this. SOAPnuke was used to process the raw data, removing reads that contained adapters or uncalled bases, had a mean Phred below 15, or lacked an exact match to the constant primer or identifier. COPE v1.2.5 was used to merge the high-quality paired reads, and each unique nucleotide sequence was defined as a clonotype. MiTCR v1.1 was used to align the clonotypes against IMGT TRBV, TRBD and TRBJ reference segments. Only V-J combinations with frequency above 0.0001, covering 98% to 99.2% of repertoires, were analysed. The TCS score was defined as the ratio of F50 (clonal expansion) to E x V (chaos), calculated using BLOSUM62-based TCRdist between CDR3 peptides within each V-J. Welch's t-statistics and random forest reduced roughly 500 V-J features to fewer than 15, which were used in a naive Bayes classifier (R e1071). TCRdb reprocessing: public reads trimmed at Q25 with fastp, clones called with MiXCR, in-frame beta chains kept. Each entry merges the rows of one CDR3 protein and shows their most common DNA and genes. V and J calls and clone size were set by TCRdb, not the authors. Present in this sample are about 600,000 distinct CDR3 sequences, 16% of which were seen just once. Of the sample, around 3.5% is held by the ten largest clones.

These data are taken from a study of T cells in Graves' hyperthyroidism and ophthalmopathy (dated by TCRdb to between 2019 and 2020). Background for the entire study: Peripheral blood samples were taken at the time of initial diagnosis, prior to any treatment. A discovery cohort of fewer than 110 patients, about 40 with Graves' ophthalmopathy and 55 to 60 with stable Graves' hyperthyroidism, was used to find distinguishing TCR V-J signatures. Whether ophthalmopathy could be predicted prospectively was tested in an independent validation cohort made up of 18 to 20 hyperthyroidism patients plus 17 patients who later progressed to ophthalmopathy. The 75 to 100 discovery patients were randomly split 7:3 into training and test sets. In addition, the study compared T-cell repertoires in thyroid tissue and in blood from about six Graves' hyperthyroidism patients. After blood sampling, hyperthyroidism patients were treated with methimazole at a starting dose of 30 mg daily, and ophthalmopathy patients were treated with high-dose intravenous methylprednisolone. TCR Vbeta CDR3 sequencing of 120 to 150 peripheral blood samples (roughly 43 ophthalmopathy, 70 to 85 hyperthyroidism and roughly 17 progressor patients) is reported in the paper. Points the paper makes about the study in general: Most expanded thyroid clonotypes (frequency above 0.001) were also detected in blood, a finding suggesting that blood repertoires may reflect thyroid immune responses. In validation, the model predicted progression to ophthalmopathy with over 65% sensitivity and approximately 78% specificity, a median of roughly seven months before onset. No statistical method was used to fix the sample size in advance, and group allocation was not hidden from the investigators. In cross-validation, a model built on a 13 V-J signature told ophthalmopathy apart from stable hyperthyroidism with 85% to 90% sensitivity and about 81% specificity, and in testing the same model reached 80%/75%.

Moderately to severely active disease, a Clinical Activity Score of at least 3, a NOSPECS grade of at least 4, and a duration under 3 months were present in ophthalmopathy patients. The study excluded patients with uncontrolled infections, other autoimmune diseases, pregnancy or lactation. Diagnoses were established on the basis of clinical symptoms, serum thyroxine and TRAb, thyroid ultrasound, and orbital computed tomography. Ficoll-Paque density gradient centrifugation was used to isolate PBMCs from around 10 ml of fresh peripheral blood. Trizol reagent was used to extract total RNA, and RNA quality was then checked on an Agilent 2100 Bioanalyzer.

The V gene is TRBV5-1 and the J gene is TRBJ2-5; 13 middle bases align to TRBD2. The origin of this receptor is a woman in her 40s with Graves' ophthalmopathy. The specimen was blood. The sequenced DNA: TGCGCCAGCAGCTCTGGGACTAGCGGGGAGGCCGTCAGCGAGACCCAGTACTTC. Its translation is CASSSGTSGEAVSETQYF.